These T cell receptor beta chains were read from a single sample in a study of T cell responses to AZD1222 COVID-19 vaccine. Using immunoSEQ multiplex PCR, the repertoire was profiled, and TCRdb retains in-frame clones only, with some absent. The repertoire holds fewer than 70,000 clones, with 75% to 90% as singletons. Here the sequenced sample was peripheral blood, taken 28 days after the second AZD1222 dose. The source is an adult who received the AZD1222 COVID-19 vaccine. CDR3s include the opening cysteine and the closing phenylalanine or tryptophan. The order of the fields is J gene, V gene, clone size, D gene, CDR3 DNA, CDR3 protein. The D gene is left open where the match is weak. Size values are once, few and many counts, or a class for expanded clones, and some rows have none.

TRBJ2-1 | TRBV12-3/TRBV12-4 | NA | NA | TGTGCCTGTAGAGGGGGAACCTACAATGAGCAGTTCTTC | CACRGGTYNEQFF
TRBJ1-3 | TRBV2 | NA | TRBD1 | TGTGCCAGCAGTCCGGGACAGGTTGGAAACACCATATATTTT | CASSPGQVGNTIYF
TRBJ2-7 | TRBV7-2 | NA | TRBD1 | TGTGCCAGCAGCTTTGGGACAGGGGTACTCGAGCAGTACTTC | CASSFGTGVLEQYF
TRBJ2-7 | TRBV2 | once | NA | TGTGCCAGCAGTGAAGCAGGGCGGGAGCAGTACTTC | CASSEAGREQYF
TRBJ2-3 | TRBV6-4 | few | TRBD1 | TGTGCCAGCAGTAGACAGGGGCTAACAGATACGCAGTATTTT | CASSRQGLTDTQYF
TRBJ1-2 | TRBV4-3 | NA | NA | TGCGCCAGCAGCCAAGACGTGGGCAGGGGAGTAGGCTACACCTTC | CASSQDVGRGVGYTF
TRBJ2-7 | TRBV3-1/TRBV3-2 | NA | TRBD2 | TGTGCCAGCAGCGGCGGGACTAGTCCTACCTACGAGCAGTACTTC | CASSGGTSPTYEQYF
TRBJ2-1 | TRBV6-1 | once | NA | TGTGCCAGCAGTGAGGCCAAGCCGGGGTACTCCTACAATGAGCAGTTCTTC | CASSEAKPGYSYNEQFF
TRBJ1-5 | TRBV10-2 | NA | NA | TGCGCCAGCAGTGAGACCCCCGACAGAGCCCAGCATTTT | CASSETPDRAQHF
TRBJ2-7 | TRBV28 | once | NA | TGTGCCAGCCATGACGGCGGCAGTAGTTACGAGCAGTACTTC | CASHDGGSSYEQYF
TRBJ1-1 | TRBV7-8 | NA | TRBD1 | TGTGCCAGCAGCTTACTAGGACAGGGTGCGGTTACAGCTTTCTTT | CASSLLGQGAVTAFF
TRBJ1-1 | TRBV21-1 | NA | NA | TGTGCCAGCCCAAAGCCCTCCGGAGGTGGTGAAGCTTTCTTT | CASPKPSGGGEAFF
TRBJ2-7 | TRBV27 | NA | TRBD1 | TGTGCCAGCAGTCCGACAGGGGCCCAATACATGCAGTACTTC | CASSPTGAQYMQYF
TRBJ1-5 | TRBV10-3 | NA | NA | TGTGCCACGAAGAACCTGCTATATGCGAATTTT | CATKNLLYANF
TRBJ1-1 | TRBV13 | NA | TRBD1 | TGTGCCAGCAGTTACAGGGGGCGGGTGAACACTGAAGCTTTCTTT | CASSYRGRVNTEAFF
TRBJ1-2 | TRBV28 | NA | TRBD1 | TGTGCCAGCAGTTACGGACAGGGGGCCGCTAACTATGGCTACACCTTC | CASSYGQGAANYGYTF
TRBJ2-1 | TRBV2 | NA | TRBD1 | TGTGCCAGCACCGACAGGGAGAAGATTGGCAATGAGCAGTTCTTC | CASTDREKIGNEQFF
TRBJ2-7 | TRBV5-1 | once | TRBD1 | TGCGCCAGCAGCTCGAACCCGGGACAGGCCCCCGGGGGCGAGCAGTACTTC | CASSSNPGQAPGGEQYF
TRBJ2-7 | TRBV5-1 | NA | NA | TGCGCCAGCAACCCCATTGGGGGTAGCGAGCAGTACTTC | CASNPIGGSEQYF
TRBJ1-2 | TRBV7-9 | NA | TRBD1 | TGTGCCAGCCGCCCCCCGGGACAGGGGGACAACTATGGCTACACCTTC | CASRPPGQGDNYGYTF
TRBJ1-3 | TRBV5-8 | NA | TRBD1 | TGTGCCAGCCTCCGGACAGGGGCCACCATATATTTT | CASLRTGATIYF
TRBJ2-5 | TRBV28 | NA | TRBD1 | TGTGCCAGCAGTTTAAGGTCCGGGACAGGGGTATGGTTTGAGACCCAGTACTTC | CASSLRSGTGVWFETQYF
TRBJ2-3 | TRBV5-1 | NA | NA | TGCGCCAGCAGCTTGGCCCCGCGAGATACGCAGTATTTT | CASSLAPRDTQYF
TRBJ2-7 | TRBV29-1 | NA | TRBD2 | TGCAGCGGTGGGACTAGCTACGAGCAGTACTTC | CSGGTSYEQYF
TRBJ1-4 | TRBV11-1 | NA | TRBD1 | TGTGCCAGCAGCTTAGTCCCGGGACAGGGAAATGAAAAACTGTTTTTT | CASSLVPGQGNEKLFF
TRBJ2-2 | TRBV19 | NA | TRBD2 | TGTGCCAGTAGTATCGGACTAGGGGCCACCGGGGAGCTGTTTTTT | CASSIGLGATGELFF
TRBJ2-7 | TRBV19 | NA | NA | TGTGCCAGTAGTATAGTGGCGCTACGGGAGCAGTACTTC | CASSIVALREQYF
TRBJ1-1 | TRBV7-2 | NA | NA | TGTGCCAGCAGCTTAGCGGCATTAACTGAAGCTTTCTTT | CASSLAALTEAFF
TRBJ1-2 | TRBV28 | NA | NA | TGTGCCAGCAGTTTGCCGGGTCTCTTCCCAGTGGGGGGCTACACCTTC | CASSLPGLFPVGGYTF
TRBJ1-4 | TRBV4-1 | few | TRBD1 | TGCGCCAGCAGCCAAGTTGGACAGGGAAGGGAAAAACTGTTTTTT | CASSQVGQGREKLFF
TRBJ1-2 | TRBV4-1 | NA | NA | TGCGCCAGCAGCCAAATGGAAAACTATGGCTACACCTTC | CASSQMENYGYTF
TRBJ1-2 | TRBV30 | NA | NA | TGTGCCTGGGCAGAGTTCTATGGCTACACCTTC | CAWAEFYGYTF
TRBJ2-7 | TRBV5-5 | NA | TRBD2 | TGTGCCAGCAGCCCCCCGGGACTAGCGGGAGGGGCCTACGAGCAGTACTTC | CASSPPGLAGGAYEQYF
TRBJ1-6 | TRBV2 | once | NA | TGTGCCAGCAGTGAAGTCAGCCTCAATTCACCCCTCCACTTT | CASSEVSLNSPLHF
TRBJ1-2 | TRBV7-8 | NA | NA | TGTGCCAGCAGCCTAGGGTGGGCATATGGCTACACCTTC | CASSLGWAYGYTF
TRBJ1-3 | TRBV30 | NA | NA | TGTGCCTGGAGTGCCTGGGGGAGCTCTGGAAACACCATATATTTT | CAWSAWGSSGNTIYF
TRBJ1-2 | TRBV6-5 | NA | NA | TGTGCCAGCAGTTATCAGGACCGAAACCCGGAGGGCTACACCTTC | CASSYQDRNPEGYTF
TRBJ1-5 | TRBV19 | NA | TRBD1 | TGTGCCAGTAGGACAGGGAACCTGAGGAATCAGCCCCAGCATTTT | CASRTGNLRNQPQHF
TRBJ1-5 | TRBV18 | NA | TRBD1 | TGTGCCAGCTCACCAGGGACAGGGAGGGTGGGCAATCAGCCCCAGCATTTT | CASSPGTGRVGNQPQHF
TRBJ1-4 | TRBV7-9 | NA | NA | TGTGCCAGCAGCGCAACAATGGGTTTAGATGAAAAACTGTTTTTT | CASSATMGLDEKLFF
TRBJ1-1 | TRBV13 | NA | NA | TGTGCCAGCAGCTTAGGAAGGGACCCGGGAGCTTTCTTT | CASSLGRDPGAFF
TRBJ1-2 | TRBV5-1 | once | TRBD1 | TGCGCCAGCAGCACGACCCCAGGGGGCTCGGACTATGGCTACACCTTC | CASSTTPGGSDYGYTF
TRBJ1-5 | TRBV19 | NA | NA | TGTGCCAGTACGAGGGGGACATCTAGCAATCAGCCCCAGCATTTT | CASTRGTSSNQPQHF
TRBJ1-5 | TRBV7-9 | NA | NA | TGTGCCAGCAGTCACGGGGGGGACGGGCAGCCCCAGCATTTT | CASSHGGDGQPQHF
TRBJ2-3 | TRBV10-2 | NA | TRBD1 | TGCGCCAGCAGTGACCAGGGGGACACAGATACGCAGTATTTT | CASSDQGDTDTQYF
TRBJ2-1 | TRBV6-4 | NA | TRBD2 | TGTGCCAGCAGTATACTAGCGGGAGGGAATGGTAATGAGCAGTTCTTC | CASSILAGGNGNEQFF
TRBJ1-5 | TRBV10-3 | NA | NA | TGTGCCATCAGTGAGAGGGGCAGGGGATCCAATCAGCCCCAGCATTTT | CAISERGRGSNQPQHF